The 13 T cell receptor beta chains below were found in one sample sequenced in a study of T cell responses to AZD1222 COVID-19 vaccine. Using immunoSEQ multiplex PCR, the repertoire was profiled, and TCRdb retains in-frame clones only, with some absent. The sample yields more than 140,000 clones, approximately 90% seen once. Sequences were derived from peripheral blood, sampled on day 0 of AZD1222 vaccination. The receptor source for this set is an adult in good health.

This chain connects TRBV13 to TRBJ1-5; D is unresolved. CDR3 length equals 13 residues. V was shortened by 2 bases and J by 2 bases, with 4 bases between the two germline ends. Per the germline V gene, CDR1 is PRHDT and CDR2 is FYEKMQ (reference sequence). The CDR3 region has the DNA TGTGCCAGCAGCTTATATGGCAATCAGCCCCAGCATTTT. Its protein is CASSLYGNQPQHF.

The sample holds one count of this clone. The genes are TRBV19 and TRBJ1-2; TRBD1 agrees at 7 bases. The CDR3 loop spans 15 amino acids. Per the germline V gene, CDR1 is LNHDA and CDR2 is SQIVND (reference sequence). V lost 2 bases and J lost 3; bases outside the gene matches: 6. As DNA, the CDR3 is TGTGCCAGTAGTATAACGGGACAGTTCTACTATGGCTACACCTTC. Its protein is CASSITGQFYYGYTF.

The V and J genes are TRBV7-2 and TRBJ2-1, with TRBD2 matching 16 bases. After removal of 0 bases from V and 9 bases from J, the junction contained 2 bases not matched to a gene. Germline V lookup: CDR1 SGHTA, CDR2 FQGNSA. The CDR3 is 16 amino acids. DNA for the CDR3: TGTGCCAGCAGCTTAGCTGGGACTAGCGGGAGGGGTGAGCAGTTCTTC. Protein product: CASSLAGTSGRGEQFF.

J is TRBJ1-2 and V is TRBV5-1; D unresolved. The V gene's germline CDR1 is SGHRS and CDR2 YFSETQ. The germline V and J ends were trimmed by 2 bases and 3 bases, with 8 bases remaining between them. The CDR3 length is 13 residues. The CDR3 reads CASSFEGDYGYTF. CDR3 bases: TGCGCCAGCAGCTTTGAAGGTGACTATGGCTACACCTTC.

CDR3 in DNA: TGTGCCAGCAGCTTTACGACTTCAGGCTACACCTTC. Amino acids: CASSFTTSGYTF. The V call is TRBV7-9, the J call TRBJ1-2; no clear D. The CDR3 loop spans 12 amino acids. Germline values: CDR1 SEHNR, CDR2 FQNEAQ (reference sequence). Trimming cost V 3 bases and J 8 bases, with 10 bases left between them.

The J gene is TRBJ2-1, the V gene TRBV9; TRBD1 might be the D (6 bases). The germline V and J ends were trimmed by 2 bases and 0 bases, with 12 bases remaining between them. The CDR3 length is 16 residues. CDR1 and CDR2 from the germline V gene are SGDLS and YYNGEE. CDR3 sequence: CASSVNRAGSYNEQFF. Here the CDR3 DNA reads TGTGCCAGCAGCGTTAACAGGGCGGGCTCCTACAATGAGCAGTTCTTC.

The DNA for the CDR3 is TGTGCCAGCAGCCAAGATCGGGGAAACTATGGCTACACCTTC. Translation: CASSQDRGNYGYTF. The chain recombines TRBV4-2 with TRBJ1-2; D remains unclear. The CDR3 is 14 amino acids. Germline CDR1 reads LGHNA; CDR2 reads YNFKEQ. Trimming removed 0 bases at V and 2 bases at J, with 7 bases between.

The rearrangement links TRBV30 to TRBJ1-5, with 8 bases aligning to TRBD1. CDR3 length: 14 amino acids. The germline V gene has CDR1 GTSNPN and CDR2 SVGIG (reference sequence). V was pared by 3 bases and J by 5 bases, with 6 bases of the junction left unmatched. DNA for the CDR3: TGTGCCTGGAGGGGTGGACAGGGCCATCAGCCCCAGCATTTT. Its protein is CAWRGGQGHQPQHF.

This CDR3 reads CASSLLRGTRGDTQYF. Here the CDR3 DNA reads TGTGCCAGCAGTTTACTGCGGGGTACGAGGGGAGATACGCAGTATTTT. This chain links TRBV27 with TRBJ2-3; TRBD2 might be the D (6 bases). V gave up 2 bases and J gave up 5 bases, with 17 bases separating them. The CDR3 runs 16 residues. In germline, CDR1 is MNHEY, CDR2 SMNVEV (reference sequence).

The chain couples TRBV6-6 to TRBJ2-1; D unclear. V was shortened by 2 bases and J by 5 bases, with 10 bases between the two germline ends. CDR3 length: 14 amino acids. Germline V gene sequence: CDR1 MNHNY, CDR2 SVGAGI (reference sequence). The CDR3 loop reads CASSYGGSNNEQFF. The CDR3, as DNA: TGTGCCAGCAGTTACGGCGGCAGTAACAATGAGCAGTTCTTC.

The V call is TRBV24-1, the J call TRBJ2-1, with 13 bases identical to TRBD2. CDR1 is KGHDR, CDR2 SFDVKD, per germline. This CDR3 is built from 16 residues. V trimming: 5 bases; J trimming: 2 bases; junction bases outside the gene matches: 2. The CDR3 loop reads CATSGGLAGPYNEQFF. CDR3 in DNA: TGTGCCACCAGTGGGGGACTAGCGGGACCCTACAATGAGCAGTTCTTC.

This chain connects TRBV28 to TRBJ1-2; D ambiguous. The germline gives CDR1 MDHEN, CDR2 SYDVKM. Deletions cut 1 base from V and 4 bases from J, with 7 bases between. This CDR3 has 13 amino acids. CDR3 bases: TGTGCCAGCAGTTTATCACGAACCTATGGCTACACCTTC. This sequence encodes CASSLSRTYGYTF.

On this clone: The sample carries other DNA sequences with the same CDR3. The J gene is TRBJ1-5, the V gene TRBV6-5, with D hard to call. Germline V gene lookup returns CDR1 MNHEY and CDR2 SVGAGI. V was trimmed by 0 bases and J by 6 bases, leaving 6 bases between them. The CDR3 covers 13 residues. The CDR3 coding sequence is TGTGCCAGCAGTTACTCGAGGGTTCAGCCCCAGCATTTT. Its protein product is CASSYSRVQPQHF.